Below are 5 T cell receptor beta chains sequenced from a single sample in a study of T cells in Graves' hyperthyroidism and ophthalmopathy. It was RNA transcripts that yielded the amplified TCR beta CDR3 regions. The HTBI primer set served for first-round RT-PCR of the TCR CDR3. TCRdb reprocessed the multiplex PCR reads with MiXCR, giving one entry per CDR3 protein. In the table there are about 290,000 distinct CDR3 sequences, about 19% of which are singletons. Sequencing used blood. All receptors come from a man over 45 with Graves' ophthalmopathy.

This clonotype was counted at least ten times. The chain recombines TRBV11-2 with TRBJ1-3; possible D gene TRBD1, 5 bases. This CDR3 region has 14 residues. Germline V gene sequence: CDR1 SGHAT, CDR2 FQNNGV. Between the trimmed V and J ends, which lost 4 bases and 3 bases, there was a span of 10 bases. This CDR3 is CASSSGLLGNTIYF. DNA of the CDR3: TGTGCCAGCAGCTCGGGACTGCTTGGAAACACCATATATTTT.

The chain has TRBV5-4 and TRBJ2-1; the D gene could be TRBD1 or TRBD2 (5 bases each). V shed 0 bases and J shed 10 bases, with 14 bases lying between them. Per the germline V gene, CDR1 is SGHNT and CDR2 is YYREEE (reference sequence). The CDR3 contains 14 residues. The CDR3: CASSLAGPFREQFF. CDR3 nucleotide sequence: TGTGCCAGCAGCTTGGCGGGGCCCTTCAGAGAGCAGTTCTTC.

This clonotype has ten or more counts. The genes are TRBV5-6 and TRBJ2-7; a possible D gene is TRBD1 (6 bases). Germline V gives CDR1 SGHDT, CDR2 YYEEEE. CDR3 length: 15 amino acids. The V gene lost 2 bases and the J gene lost 0 bases, with 12 bases spanning the gap. The CDR3 loop reads CASSLGGMFSYEQYF. CDR3 DNA: TGTGCCAGCAGCTTAGGGGGTATGTTCTCCTACGAGCAGTACTTC.

This clonotype was seen a few times. The chain employs TRBV18 and TRBJ2-7; possible D gene TRBD2, 5 bases. Germline CDR1 is KGHSH and CDR2 is LQKENI. CDR3 size: 12 residues. Trimming stripped 6 bases from V and 4 bases from J, with 10 bases between. CDR3 loop: CASSPEEYEQYF. CDR3 bases: TGTGCCAGCTCCCCGGAGGAGTACGAGCAGTACTTC.

This clonotype was seen many times. V usage is TRBV28 and J usage is TRBJ2-7; TRBD2 agrees at 8 bases. CDR3 length: 14 amino acids. The junction had 4 bases not matched to a gene; V was cut back by 5 bases and J by 1 base. The germline gives CDR1 MDHEN, CDR2 SYDVKM. The CDR3 loop is CASSPLAESYEQYF. The DNA for the CDR3 is TGTGCCAGCAGTCCACTAGCGGAATCCTACGAGCAGTACTTC. Supplemented by reference TRBV28 and TRBJ2-7, the full variable domain reads DVKVTQSSRYLVKRTGEKVFLECVQDMDHENMFWYRQDPGLGLRLIYFSYDVKMKEKGDIPEGYSVSREKKERFSLILESASTNQTSMYLCASSPLAESYEQYFGPGTRLTVT.